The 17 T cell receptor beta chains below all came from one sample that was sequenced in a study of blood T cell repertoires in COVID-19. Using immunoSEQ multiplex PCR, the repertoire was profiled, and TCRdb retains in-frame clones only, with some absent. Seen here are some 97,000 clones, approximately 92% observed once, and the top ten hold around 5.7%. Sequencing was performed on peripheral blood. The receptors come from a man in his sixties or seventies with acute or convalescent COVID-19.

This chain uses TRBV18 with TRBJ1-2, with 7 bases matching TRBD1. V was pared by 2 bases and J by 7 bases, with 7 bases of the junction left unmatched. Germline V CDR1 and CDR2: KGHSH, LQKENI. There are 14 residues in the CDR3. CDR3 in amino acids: CASSPDRAGSGYTF. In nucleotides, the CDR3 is TGTGCCAGCTCACCAGACAGGGCGGGGTCTGGCTACACCTTC. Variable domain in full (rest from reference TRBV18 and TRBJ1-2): NAGVMQNPRHLVRRRGQEARLRCSPMKGHSHVYWYRQLPEEGLKFMVYLQKENIIDESGMPKERFSAEFPKEGPSILRIQQVVRGDSAAYFCASSPDRAGSGYTFGSGTRLTVV.

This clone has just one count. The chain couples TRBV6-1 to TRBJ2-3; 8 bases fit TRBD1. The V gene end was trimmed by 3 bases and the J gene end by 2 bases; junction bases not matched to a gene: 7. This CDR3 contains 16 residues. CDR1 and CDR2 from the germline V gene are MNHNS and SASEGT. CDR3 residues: CASSDPGQDITDTQYF. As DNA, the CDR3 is TGTGCCAGCAGTGATCCGGGACAGGACATCACAGATACGCAGTATTTT.

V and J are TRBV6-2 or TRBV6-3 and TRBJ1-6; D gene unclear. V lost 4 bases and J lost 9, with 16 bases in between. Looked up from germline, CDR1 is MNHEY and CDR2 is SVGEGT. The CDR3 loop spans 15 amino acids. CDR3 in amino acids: CASSSVEIWSSPLHF. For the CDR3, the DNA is TGTGCCAGCAGTTCCGTTGAGATCTGGAGTTCACCCCTCCACTTT.

The chain's CDR3 is CASSEFAAGYGGSGNTIYF. Written as DNA, the CDR3 is TGTGCCAGCAGTGAATTCGCGGCAGGGTATGGCGGCTCTGGAAACACCATATATTTT. The chain has TRBV6-1 and TRBJ1-3; a weak D match, TRBD1 (5 bases). The CDR3 is made up of 19 amino acids. Trimming left V 2 bases short and J 0 bases short, with 20 bases between. Per the germline V gene, CDR1 is MNHNS and CDR2 is SASEGT.

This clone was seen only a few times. The CDR3 bases are TGTGCCAGCAGCTCAACCTCCCCCACTAGCGAGCAGTACTTC. Protein sequence: CASSSTSPTSEQYF. The gene calls are TRBV11-2 and TRBJ2-7; perhaps TRBD2 as D (5 bases). Germline V gene data show CDR1 as SGHAT and CDR2 as FQNNGV. This CDR3 comprises 14 residues. Trimming pared 4 bases from V and 6 bases from J, leaving 16 bases between.

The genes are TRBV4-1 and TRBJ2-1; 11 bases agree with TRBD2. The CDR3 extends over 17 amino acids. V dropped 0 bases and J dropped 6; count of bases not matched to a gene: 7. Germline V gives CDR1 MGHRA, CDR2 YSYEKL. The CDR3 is CASSQEEPSGRSNEQFF. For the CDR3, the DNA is TGCGCCAGCAGCCAAGAGGAGCCTAGCGGGAGGTCCAATGAGCAGTTCTTC.

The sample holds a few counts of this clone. For the CDR3, the DNA is TGTGCCAGCAGCTTAGCGGACAGGGGTCGAGCTTTCTTT. It yields the protein CASSLADRGRAFF. The chain links TRBV7-2 to TRBJ1-1, with 9 bases aligning to TRBD1. With V trimmed by 0 bases and J by 10 bases, 3 bases remained unmatched. Germline V gene sequence: CDR1 SGHTA, CDR2 FQGNSA. The CDR3 totals 13 residues.

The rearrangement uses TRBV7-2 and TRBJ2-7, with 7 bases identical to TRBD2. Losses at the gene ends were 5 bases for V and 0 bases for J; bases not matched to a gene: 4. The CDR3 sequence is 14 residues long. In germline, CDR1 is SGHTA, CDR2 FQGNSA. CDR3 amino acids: CASSRSGYSYEQYF. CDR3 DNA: TGTGCCAGCAGCCGTAGCGGGTACTCCTACGAGCAGTACTTC.

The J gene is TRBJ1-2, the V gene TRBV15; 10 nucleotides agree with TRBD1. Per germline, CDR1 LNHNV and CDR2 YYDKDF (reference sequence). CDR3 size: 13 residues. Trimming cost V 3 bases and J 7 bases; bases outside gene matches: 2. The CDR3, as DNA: TGTGCCACCAGCAGCCGACAGGGGGCTGGCTACACCTTC. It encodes CATSSRQGAGYTF.

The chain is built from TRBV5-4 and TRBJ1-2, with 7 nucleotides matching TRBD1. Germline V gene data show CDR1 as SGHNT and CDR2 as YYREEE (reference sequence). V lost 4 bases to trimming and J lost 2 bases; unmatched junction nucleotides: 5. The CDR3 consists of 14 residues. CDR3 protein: CASSLDRPNYGYTF. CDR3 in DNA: TGTGCCAGCAGCCTGGACAGGCCCAACTATGGCTACACCTTC.

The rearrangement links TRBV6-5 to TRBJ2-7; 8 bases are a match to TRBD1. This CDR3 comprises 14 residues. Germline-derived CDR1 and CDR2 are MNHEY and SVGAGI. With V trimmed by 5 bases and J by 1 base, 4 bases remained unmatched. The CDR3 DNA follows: TGTGCCAGCAGTCGGGACAGGCGATCCTACGAGCAGTACTTC. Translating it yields CASSRDRRSYEQYF.

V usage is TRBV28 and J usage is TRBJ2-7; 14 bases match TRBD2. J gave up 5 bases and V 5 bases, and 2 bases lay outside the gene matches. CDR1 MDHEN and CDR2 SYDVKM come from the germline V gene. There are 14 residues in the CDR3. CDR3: CASSRGLAGDEQYF. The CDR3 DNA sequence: TGTGCCAGCAGTAGGGGACTAGCGGGAGACGAGCAGTACTTC.

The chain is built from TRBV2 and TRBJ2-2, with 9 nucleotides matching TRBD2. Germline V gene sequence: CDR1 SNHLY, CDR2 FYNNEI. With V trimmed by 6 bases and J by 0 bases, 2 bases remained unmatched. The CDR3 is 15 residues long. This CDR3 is CASSRLAANTGELFF. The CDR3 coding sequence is TGTGCCAGCAGCCGACTAGCGGCGAACACCGGGGAGCTGTTTTTT.

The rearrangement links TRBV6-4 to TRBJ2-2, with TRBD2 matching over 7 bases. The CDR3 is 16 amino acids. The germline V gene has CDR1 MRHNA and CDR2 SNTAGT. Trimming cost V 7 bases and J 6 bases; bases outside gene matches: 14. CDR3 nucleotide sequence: TGTGCCAGCACCAGTGACGGTCGTCTAGCGGCCGGGGAGCTGTTTTTT. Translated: CASTSDGRLAAGELFF.

CDR3 protein: CTSSHEELRIDYNEQFF. CDR3 in DNA: TGCACCAGCAGCCACGAAGAGTTGCGCATCGACTATAATGAGCAGTTCTTC. The V gene is TRBV1, the J gene TRBJ2-1; no DNA check was done on the table's D call, TRBD2. TRBV1 is flagged as a pseudogene. The length of the CDR3 is 17 residues.

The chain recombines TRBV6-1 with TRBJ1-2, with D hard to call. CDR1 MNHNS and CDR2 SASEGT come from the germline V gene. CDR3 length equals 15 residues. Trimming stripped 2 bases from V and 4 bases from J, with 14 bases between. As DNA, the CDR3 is TGTGCCAGCAGTGAAACTGTCAGGTCGACCTATGGCTACACCTTC. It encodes CASSETVRSTYGYTF.

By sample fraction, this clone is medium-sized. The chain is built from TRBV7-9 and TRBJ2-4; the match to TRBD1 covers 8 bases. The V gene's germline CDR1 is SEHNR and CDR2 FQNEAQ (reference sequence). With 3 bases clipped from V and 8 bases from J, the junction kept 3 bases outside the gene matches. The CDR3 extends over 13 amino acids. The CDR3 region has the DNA TGTGCCAGCAGCTTTGACAGGGGCGACATTCAGTACTTC. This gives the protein CASSFDRGDIQYF. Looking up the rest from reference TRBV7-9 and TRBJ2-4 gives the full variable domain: DTGVSQNPRHKITKRGQNVTFRCDPISEHNRLYWYRQTLGQGPEFLTYFQNEAQLEKSRLLSDRFSAERPKGSFSTLEIQRTEQGDSAMYLCASSFDRGDIQYFGAGTRLSVL.